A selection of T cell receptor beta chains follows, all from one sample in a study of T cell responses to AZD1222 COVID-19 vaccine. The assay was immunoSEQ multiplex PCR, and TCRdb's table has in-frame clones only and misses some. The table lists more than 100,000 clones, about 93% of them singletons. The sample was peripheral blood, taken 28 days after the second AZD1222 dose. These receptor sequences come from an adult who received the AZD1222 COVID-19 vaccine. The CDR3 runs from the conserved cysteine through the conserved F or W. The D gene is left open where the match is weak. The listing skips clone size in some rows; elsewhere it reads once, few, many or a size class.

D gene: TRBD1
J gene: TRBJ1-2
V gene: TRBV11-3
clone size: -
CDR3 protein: CASSLDVDRGRQGYGYTF
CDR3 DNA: TGTGCCAGCAGCTTAGATGTGGACAGGGGGCGTCAGGGCTATGGCTACACCTTC

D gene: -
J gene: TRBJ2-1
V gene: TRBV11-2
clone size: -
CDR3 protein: CASSSPGMTIYNEQFF
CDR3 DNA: TGTGCCAGCAGCTCACCTGGGATGACCATTTACAATGAGCAGTTCTTC

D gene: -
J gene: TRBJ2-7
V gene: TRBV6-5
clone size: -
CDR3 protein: CASRTPEGYEQYF
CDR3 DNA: TGTGCCAGCAGGACGCCAGAGGGCTACGAGCAGTACTTC

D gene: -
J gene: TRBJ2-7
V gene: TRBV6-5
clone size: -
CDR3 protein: CASSYEFKLETYEQYF
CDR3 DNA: TGTGCCAGCAGTTACGAGTTTAAACTAGAAACCTACGAGCAGTACTTC

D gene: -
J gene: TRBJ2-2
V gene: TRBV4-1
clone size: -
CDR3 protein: CASSPLGQFTGELFF
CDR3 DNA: TGCGCCAGCAGCCCGTTAGGACAGTTCACCGGGGAGCTGTTTTTT

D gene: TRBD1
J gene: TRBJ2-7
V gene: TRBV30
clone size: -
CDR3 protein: CAWKRKGTGTEQYF
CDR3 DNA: TGTGCCTGGAAGCGCAAAGGGACAGGGACCGAGCAGTACTTC

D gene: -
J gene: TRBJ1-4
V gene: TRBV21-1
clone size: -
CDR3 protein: CASKRQGNEKLFF
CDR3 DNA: TGTGCCAGCAAAAGACAGGGAAATGAAAAACTGTTTTTT

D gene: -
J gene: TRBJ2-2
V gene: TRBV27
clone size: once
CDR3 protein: CASSLSGAQRTGELFF
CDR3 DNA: TGTGCCAGCAGTTTATCAGGGGCGCAGCGAACCGGGGAGCTGTTTTTT

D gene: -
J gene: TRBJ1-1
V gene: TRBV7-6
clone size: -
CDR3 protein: CASSPSAPLNTEAFF
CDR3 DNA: TGTGCCAGCAGCCCATCGGCTCCCTTGAACACTGAAGCTTTCTTT

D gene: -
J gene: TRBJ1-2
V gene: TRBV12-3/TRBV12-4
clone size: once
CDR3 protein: CASSWGGDYGYTF
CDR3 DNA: TGTGCCAGCAGTTGGGGGGGCGACTATGGCTACACCTTC

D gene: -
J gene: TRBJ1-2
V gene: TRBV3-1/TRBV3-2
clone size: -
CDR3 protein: CASSQDTTNYGYTF
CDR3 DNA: TGTGCCAGCAGCCAAGACACAACTAACTATGGCTACACCTTC

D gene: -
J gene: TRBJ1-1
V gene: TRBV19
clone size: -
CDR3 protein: CASSIGGTHNTEAFF
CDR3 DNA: TGTGCCAGTAGTATAGGAGGGACACATAACACTGAAGCTTTCTTT

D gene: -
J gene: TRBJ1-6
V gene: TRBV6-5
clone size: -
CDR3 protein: CASRGESLGSPLHF
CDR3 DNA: TGTGCCAGCAGAGGGGAGTCCTTGGGGTCACCCCTCCACTTT

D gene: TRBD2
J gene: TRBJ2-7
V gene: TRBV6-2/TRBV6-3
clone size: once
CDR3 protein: CASSLSGGYEQYF
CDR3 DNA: TGTGCCAGCAGCCTTAGCGGGGGCTACGAGCAGTACTTC

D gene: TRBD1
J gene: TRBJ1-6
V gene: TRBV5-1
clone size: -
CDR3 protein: CASSLGQGWSPLHF
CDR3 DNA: TGCGCCAGCAGCCTGGGACAGGGGTGGTCACCCCTCCACTTT